The TCR beta chain described here comes from a study of patients and donors after allogeneic stem cell transplantation. This clonotype was counted at least ten times. V was cut by 6 bases and J by 0 bases, with 8 bases left in between. This CDR3 has 13 amino acids. The germline gives CDR1 ENHRY, CDR2 SYGVKD. MiXCR was run by TCRdb on the RT-PCR reads, yielding one entry per CDR3 protein. This table holds about 110,000 distinct CDR3 sequences, around 38% found once. The sequence came from a human donor who was either an allogeneic HSCT recipient or a stem cell or donor lymphocyte infusion donor (not recorded which). It is not recorded whose cells these are; they may come from a transplant donor. The sample taken for sequencing was blood, either unsorted or a sorted T cell fraction (not recorded which). This rearrangement joins TRBV10-3 to TRBJ1-1, with no clear D. The CDR3 DNA reads TGTGCCATCAGCAGGATTATGAACACTGAAGCTTTCTTT. It translates to CAISRIMNTEAFF.